One sample yielded the 10 T cell receptor beta chains listed below, sequenced in a study of CXCR3-negative and CXCR3-positive naive CD8 T cells. The authors made the TRB cDNA libraries by 5' RACE using UMI labels. Following a re-call of the 5' RACE reads, TCRdb has one entry per CDR3 protein and lacks DNA. The data show roughly 86,000 distinct CDR3 sequences, and the top ten clones hold about 1.1%. The specimen was naive CXCR3- CD8+ T cells from blood. Subset described: CD45RO-CCR7+CD27+CD95- naive CD8+ T cells lacking CXCR3 (TNR3-). These receptors were collected from a human donor in good health. Some clones in this sample may be carry-over from other donors' samples.

The V and J genes are TRBV5-5 and TRBJ2-1. This CDR3 has 16 residues. Germline V gene sequence: CDR1 SGHKS, CDR2 YYEKEE (reference sequence). CDR3: CASTLGLLGSYNEQFF.

This chain links TRBV7-2 with TRBJ2-3. Germline CDR1 reads SGHTA; CDR2 reads FQGNSA. The CDR3 runs to 12 residues. The CDR3 loop reads CASSARSDTQYF.

The chain recombines TRBV6-4 with TRBJ2-1; no DNA is available, so the TRBD2 call from TCRdb remains unchecked. Germline assignment: CDR1 MRHNA and CDR2 SNTAGT. The CDR3 has 13 amino acids. The CDR3 protein is CASANGGEGEQFF.

This chain joins TRBV6-5 and TRBJ2-2; TCRdb gives TRBD2 as the D gene, but with no DNA this cannot be confirmed. CDR1 and CDR2 (germline): MNHEY, SVGAGI. This CDR3 region has 14 residues. CDR3 loop: CASSPSLATGELFF.

The chain links TRBV5-1 to TRBJ2-7. The germline CDR1 and CDR2 sequences are SGHRS and YFSETQ. This CDR3 comprises 13 residues. The CDR3 spells CASSQQFPYEQYF.

This chain links TRBV6-6 with TRBJ2-7; without DNA, the TCRdb call of TRBD1 cannot be checked. Germline V lookup: CDR1 MNHNY, CDR2 SVGAGI (reference sequence). The CDR3 contains 14 residues. CDR3: CASSPQWDTYEQYF.

The chain joins TRBV24-1 to TRBJ2-5; lacking DNA, the TRBD2 call made by TCRdb goes unchecked. The CDR3 covers 15 residues. Germline CDR1 KGHDR, CDR2 SFDVKD. CDR3 sequence reads: CATSDLGLESETQYF.

This chain uses TRBV29-1 with TRBJ2-7; TCRdb selects TRBD1, and the lack of DNA leaves this call unchecked. CDR3 length: 13 residues. Per the germline V gene, CDR1 is SQVTM and CDR2 is ANQGSEA. Here the CDR3 reads CSVEEGDGMRQYF.

The chain joins TRBV20-1 to TRBJ1-5; the TRBD1 assignment by TCRdb is unverifiable without DNA. In germline, CDR1 is DFQATT, CDR2 SNEGSKA (reference sequence). The CDR3 contains 15 residues. The CDR3: CSAPGGRGSNQPQHF.

The chain employs TRBV7-8 and TRBJ2-1; lacking DNA, the TRBD2 call made by TCRdb goes unchecked. This CDR3 region has 15 residues. In germline, CDR1 is SGHVS, CDR2 FQNEAQ. CDR3 sequence reads: CASSLTAGGDNEQFF.